These 32 T cell receptor beta chains originate from one sample sequenced in a study of control samples from healthy donors and cancer patients. Clones were sequenced by immunoSEQ multiplex PCR, and TCRdb holds only the in-frame ones, with some missing. The sample holds approximately 84,000 clones; 91% are singletons and the top ten take 15% to 18%. The source material was blood. These receptors all come from a man in his thirties or forties in good health.

The chain uses TRBV5-1 and TRBJ2-2, with D possibly being TRBD1 or TRBD2 (5 bases each). Germline CDR1 SGHRS, CDR2 YFSETQ. The CDR3 is made up of 17 amino acids. Trimming took 4 bases from V and 3 from J, leaving 19 bases between them. The CDR3 is CASSEGAGRADTGELFF. CDR3 bases: TGCGCCAGCAGCGAAGGGGCGGGCAGGGCGGACACCGGGGAGCTGTTTTTT.

This clone has just one count. The V and J genes are TRBV28 and TRBJ2-2, with D maybe TRBD1 (5 bases). This CDR3 region has 16 residues. Trimming left V 6 bases short and J 3 bases short, with 17 bases between. The germline gives CDR1 MDHEN, CDR2 SYDVKM. The CDR3 loop is CASREGAAQDTGELFF. In DNA form, the CDR3 reads TGTGCCAGCAGGGAAGGGGCAGCCCAAGACACCGGGGAGCTGTTTTTT.

The rearrangement links TRBV9 to TRBJ2-5; 8 bases are shared with TRBD1. Germline CDR1 is SGDLS and CDR2 is YYNGEE. The CDR3 totals 13 residues. The J segment lost 5 bases and the V segment lost 2 bases, leaving 2 bases of the junction unmatched. DNA of the CDR3: TGTGCCAGCAGCGTGACAGGGGTCGAGACCCAGTACTTC. Translating gives CASSVTGVETQYF.

The chain joins TRBV4-2 to TRBJ2-3, with D tentatively TRBD1 (6 bases). Trimming took off 4 bases at V and 2 bases at J, with 19 bases between the two ends. CDR3 size: 17 residues. Germline loops: CDR1 LGHNA, CDR2 YNFKEQ. In DNA form, the CDR3 reads TGTGCCAGCAGCCTCGCAGGGGACGGTACCTTCACAGATACGCAGTATTTT. Translated, it gives CASSLAGDGTFTDTQYF.

The DNA for the CDR3 is TGTGCCAGCAGCTTAGGGCCAGGGGAGGGAAACACCATATATTTT. As protein: CASSLGPGEGNTIYF. The chain carries TRBV7-2 and TRBJ1-3, with TRBD1 as a possible D gene (6 bases). Germline CDR1 SGHTA, CDR2 FQGNSA. Trimming took off 1 base at V and 4 bases at J, with 11 bases between the two ends. This CDR3 contains 15 residues.

This rearrangement joins TRBV7-2 to TRBJ2-3, with no clear D. The CDR3 has 12 residues. Germline V gives CDR1 SGHTA, CDR2 FQGNSA. V was cut by 5 bases and J by 1 base, with 4 bases left in between. CDR3 amino acids: CASSRRTDTQYF. The CDR3, as DNA: TGTGCCAGCAGCCGACGCACAGATACGCAGTATTTT.

The chain uses TRBV11-2 and TRBJ2-7; no clear D gene. This CDR3 has 12 amino acids. Trimming took 3 bases from V and 6 from J, leaving 9 bases between them. Germline CDR1 and CDR2: SGHAT and FQNNGV. The CDR3 spells CASSFYGFEQYF. In DNA, the CDR3 is TGTGCCAGCAGCTTTTACGGTTTCGAGCAGTACTTC.

The V gene is TRBV14, the J gene TRBJ1-1; 8 bases are shared with TRBD1. CDR3 size: 15 residues. CDR1 is SGHDN and CDR2 is FVKESK in the germline V gene. Losses at the gene ends were 4 bases for V and 3 bases for J; bases not matched to a gene: 7. CDR3 sequence (DNA): TGTGCCAGCAGCCCGTGGACAGGGAGGGACACTGAAGCTTTCTTT. Translation gives CASSPWTGRDTEAFF.

This chain connects TRBV5-1 to TRBJ2-7; no clear D gene. This CDR3 has 12 residues. Trimming pared 0 bases from V and 1 base from J, leaving 2 bases between. Germline loops: CDR1 SGHRS, CDR2 YFSETQ. This CDR3 is CASSLASYEQYF. As DNA, the CDR3 is TGCGCCAGCAGCTTGGCTTCCTACGAGCAGTACTTC.

This clone has more than one count but fewer than ten. The chain links TRBV5-1 to TRBJ2-1; possibly TRBD1 or TRBD2 for D (6 bases each). The germline V and J ends were trimmed by 4 bases and 2 bases, with 13 bases remaining between them. Germline-derived CDR1 and CDR2 are SGHRS and YFSETQ. This CDR3 is built from 15 residues. The CDR3: CASSPTGAAYNEQFF. The CDR3 bases are TGCGCCAGCAGCCCTACGGGGGCAGCCTACAATGAGCAGTTCTTC.

This sequence joins TRBV7-8 and TRBJ2-7, with a possible D match to TRBD2 (7 bases). Germline CDR1 SGHVS, CDR2 FQNEAQ. This CDR3 has 15 amino acids. Trimming stripped 4 bases from V and 2 bases from J, with 15 bases between. DNA for the CDR3: TGTGCCAGCAGCTCACCAGCGGGACATACCTACGAGCAGTACTTC. Protein: CASSSPAGHTYEQYF. Looking up the rest from reference TRBV7-8 and TRBJ2-7 gives the full variable domain: GAGVSQSPRYKVAKRGQDVALRCDPISGHVSLFWYQQALGQGPEFLTYFQNEAQLDKSGLPSDRFFAERPEGSVSTLKIQRTQQEDSAVYLCASSSPAGHTYEQYFGPGTRLTVT.

The V call is TRBV25-1, the J call TRBJ2-1; no firm D call. The CDR3 runs 12 residues. Trimming removed 5 bases from V and 4 bases from J, with 6 bases in between. Germline V lookup: CDR1 MGHDK, CDR2 SYGVNS. CDR3 in DNA: TGTGCCAGCAGTCCTGTGTACAATGAGCAGTTCTTC. Its protein is CASSPVYNEQFF.

The chain employs TRBV5-8 and TRBJ2-7, with 8 positions matching TRBD2. The length of the CDR3 is 15 residues. The ends lost 4 bases at V and 1 base at J; junction bases unmatched: 7. Germline V gene lookup returns CDR1 SGHTS and CDR2 YDEGEE. The CDR3 loop reads CASSPRGGQSYEQYF. CDR3 bases: TGTGCCAGCAGCCCCCGGGGGGGACAATCCTACGAGCAGTACTTC.

This clone has only one observation. The rearrangement uses TRBV9 and TRBJ1-1, with 7 bases identical to TRBD1. The V segment lost 3 bases and the J segment 4 bases; nucleotides outside the gene matches: 12. The CDR3 has 16 amino acids. Germline V gene data show CDR1 as SGDLS and CDR2 as YYNGEE. The CDR3 coding sequence is TGTGCCAGCAGCGCGAACTTCCCGGGACAGATCACTGAAGCTTTCTTT. Translated, it gives CASSANFPGQITEAFF. Full variable domain (remainder filled in from reference TRBV9 and TRBJ1-1): DSGVTQTPKHLITATGQRVTLRCSPRSGDLSVYWYQQSLDQGLQFLIQYYNGEERAKGNILERFSAQQFPDLHSELNLSSLELGDSALYFCASSANFPGQITEAFFGQGTRLTVV.

Worth noting for this clone: The junction departs from germline at one end; a sequencing error may be responsible. This sample includes further DNA sequences coding for the same CDR3. This chain links TRBV2 with TRBJ2-7, with 10 positions matching TRBD1. Per germline, CDR1 SNHLY and CDR2 FYNNEI. The CDR3 totals 13 residues. The CDR3 spells CASSEDRGYEQYF. In DNA form, the CDR3 reads TGCGCCAGCAGTGAGGACAGGGGGTACGAGCAGTACTTC.

The rearrangement links TRBV4-1 to TRBJ1-5, with 7 bases that match TRBD1. The V segment lost 0 bases and the J segment 7 bases; nucleotides outside the gene matches: 6. Germline V lookup: CDR1 MGHRA, CDR2 YSYEKL. CDR3 length: 15 residues. This chain's CDR3 is CASSQDGGGRQPQHF. CDR3 DNA sequence: TGCGCCAGCAGCCAAGATGGAGGGGGCAGGCAGCCCCAGCATTTT.

In regard to this clone: This sample also contains other DNA sequences that code for the same CDR3. The rearrangement uses TRBV12-3 or TRBV12-4 and TRBJ2-7; D is ambiguous. The V gene lost 3 bases and the J gene lost 3 bases, with 6 bases spanning the gap. The CDR3 is made up of 12 amino acids. CDR3 in amino acids: CASSFGSYEQYF. The CDR3 bases are TGTGCCAGCAGTTTCGGCAGCTACGAGCAGTACTTC.

V gene TRBV5-1 combines with J gene TRBJ1-4; TRBD1 might be the D (5 bases). In germline, CDR1 is SGHRS, CDR2 YFSETQ. This CDR3 is 14 amino acids long. Deletions cut 4 bases from V and 7 bases from J, with 14 bases between. This CDR3 reads CASSPEGQTEKLFF. The CDR3 coding sequence is TGCGCCAGCAGCCCGGAGGGGCAGACTGAAAAACTGTTTTTT.

The genes are TRBV2 and TRBJ1-5, with D unresolved. V lost 4 bases, J lost 6 bases, and 4 bases lay in between. This CDR3 has 11 residues. Germline lookup yields CDR1 SNHLY and CDR2 FYNNEI. The CDR3 coding sequence is TGTGCCAGCAGTGTAGGTCAGCCCCAGCATTTT. Its translation: CASSVGQPQHF.

The chain joins TRBV25-1 to TRBJ1-2; D is undetermined. Germline V gene sequence: CDR1 MGHDK, CDR2 SYGVNS. CDR3 size: 13 residues. V lost 2 bases and J lost 6, with 10 bases in between. CDR3 in DNA: TGTGCCAGCAGTGAAGTCGGCAGAGATGGCTACACCTTC. Protein sequence: CASSEVGRDGYTF.

The sample holds one count of this clone. This rearrangement joins TRBV14 to TRBJ2-1, with D possibly TRBD2 on 5 matching bases. Germline V CDR1 and CDR2: SGHDN, FVKESK. V dropped 0 bases and J dropped 6 bases, with 12 bases sitting between them. The CDR3 extends over 15 amino acids. CDR3 residues: CASSQDWTAVNEQFF. In DNA form, the CDR3 reads TGTGCCAGCAGCCAAGATTGGACTGCTGTCAATGAGCAGTTCTTC.

The chain combines TRBV2 with TRBJ1-2; D ambiguous. The V gene lost 3 bases and the J gene lost 4 bases, with 9 bases spanning the gap. CDR1 and CDR2 from the germline V gene are SNHLY and FYNNEI. The CDR3 contains 13 residues. The CDR3 region is CASSDSNIYGYTF. The CDR3, as DNA: TGTGCCAGCAGTGACTCGAATATCTATGGCTACACCTTC.

The V gene is TRBV7-2, the J gene TRBJ2-1, with 14 bases fitting TRBD2. The CDR3 runs to 18 residues. With V trimmed by 2 bases and J by 6 bases, 9 bases remained unmatched. The germline V gene has CDR1 SGHTA and CDR2 FQGNSA. CDR3 sequence: CASSLLPGTSGRGNEQFF. The CDR3 DNA sequence: TGTGCCAGCAGCTTACTGCCCGGGACTAGCGGGAGAGGCAATGAGCAGTTCTTC.

The chain is built from TRBV2 and TRBJ2-7; 7 nucleotides line up with TRBD2. Per the germline V gene, CDR1 is SNHLY and CDR2 is FYNNEI. The length of the CDR3 is 13 residues. Trimming took 7 bases from V and 2 from J; bases not matched to a gene: 5. The CDR3 is CASTLAEPYEQYF. In DNA, the CDR3 is TGTGCCAGCACTCTAGCGGAACCCTACGAGCAGTACTTC.

V usage is TRBV27 and J usage is TRBJ1-1, with 9 bases that match TRBD1. This CDR3 contains 14 residues. Germline CDR1 MNHEY, CDR2 SMNVEV (reference sequence). Trimming cost V 6 bases and J 5 bases; bases outside gene matches: 7. The CDR3 spells CASRPGTGRTEAFF. DNA of the CDR3: TGTGCCAGCAGGCCCGGGACAGGGAGGACTGAAGCTTTCTTT.

This chain uses TRBV5-6 with TRBJ1-2; the D gene is possibly TRBD1 (6 bases). The ends were cut back, 4 bases at V and 7 bases at J, with 11 bases in the middle. Germline assignment: CDR1 SGHDT and CDR2 YYEEEE. The CDR3 is 12 residues long. In DNA, the CDR3 is TGTGCCAGCAGCGATTACAGGGTTGGCTACACCTTC. Residues: CASSDYRVGYTF.

This chain connects TRBV19 to TRBJ2-2, with D unresolved. Germline CDR1 and CDR2: LNHDA and SQIVND (reference sequence). The CDR3 covers 13 residues. Trimming took 3 bases from V and 7 from J, leaving 9 bases between them. The CDR3 region is CASSILGSGELFF. CDR3 coding DNA: TGTGCCAGTAGTATCCTCGGTAGCGGGGAGCTGTTTTTT.

The CDR3 DNA sequence: TGTGCCAGCAGTGAAGTAGACGAGAGCAATCAGCCCCAGCATTTT. Translated, it gives CASSEVDESNQPQHF. This chain uses TRBV6-1 with TRBJ1-5; D uncertain. The CDR3 consists of 15 residues. V lost 1 base and J 1 base, leaving 8 bases between the germline ends. Germline lookup yields CDR1 MNHNS and CDR2 SASEGT.

Regarding this clone: It may be a read error: a sequence one base away is much more abundant. V usage is TRBV7-2 and J usage is TRBJ2-7; D gene ambiguous. Looked up from germline, CDR1 is SGHTA and CDR2 is FQGNSA. V lost 5 bases to trimming and J lost 0 bases, with 2 bases between them. CDR3 length equals 11 residues. In DNA form, the CDR3 reads TGTGCCAGCAGCCCCTCCTACGAGCAGTACTTC. This sequence encodes CASSPSYEQYF.

The chain has TRBV5-5 and TRBJ1-5; TRBD1 aligns across 7 bases. The CDR3 is 14 amino acids. CDR1 and CDR2 from the germline V gene are SGHKS and YYEKEE (reference sequence). Trimming removed 4 bases from V and 7 bases from J; junction bases left unmatched: 8. CDR3 residues: CASSRQGNEQPQHF. For the CDR3, the DNA is TGTGCCAGCAGCCGACAGGGTAATGAACAGCCCCAGCATTTT.

CDR3 bases: TGTGCCAGCAGCCCACCTGGAAACACCATATATTTT. It translates to CASSPPGNTIYF. The chain employs TRBV11-2 and TRBJ1-3; D remains unclear. V lost 5 bases, J lost 2 bases, and 4 bases lay in between. Germline V gene data show CDR1 as SGHAT and CDR2 as FQNNGV. The CDR3 has 12 amino acids.

The table lists this clone with a count of one. This chain connects TRBV3-1 (or the pseudogene TRBV3-2) to TRBJ2-7; D ambiguous. This CDR3 region has 12 residues. CDR1 and CDR2 (germline): LGHDT, YNNKEL (reference sequence). Trimming cost V 1 base and J 6 bases, with 7 bases left between them. The CDR3 reads CASSQVRSEQYF. The CDR3 DNA sequence: TGTGCCAGCAGCCAAGTCAGGAGCGAGCAGTACTTC.